This TCR beta chain was sequenced in a study of low-dose radiotherapy and immunotherapy resistance in tumors. Germline assignment: CDR1 LNHNV and CDR2 YYDKDF (reference sequence). Trimming pared 2 bases from V and 4 bases from J, leaving 17 bases between. CDR3 length: 16 amino acids. Primers used for first-strand cDNA, a TRAV- and TRBV-specific set, covered both alpha and beta chains. A constant-region primer paired with the V-primer adapter amplified TCRs over approximately 18 PCR cycles. One entry per CDR3 protein, called by TCRdb with MiXCR from the reads. The data hold 40,000 or so distinct CDR3 sequences, with about 25% observed a single time. Time point meaning: after trial treatment. Treatment in this sample: LDRT plus nivolumab, ipilimumab, low-dose cyclophosphamide and aspirin (RACIN trial).

This rearrangement joins TRBV15 to TRBJ2-5; TRBD1 or TRBD2 may be the D gene (5 bases each). This receptor was identified in a male donor with prostate cancer. The sample was PBMCs, taken after low-dose radiotherapy plus immunotherapy. The CDR3 spells CATSRLTRGPGETQYF. In nucleotides, the CDR3 is TGTGCCACCAGCAGACTGACCCGGGGCCCGGGAGAGACCCAGTACTTC.